This TCR beta chain was sequenced during a study of T-cell reconstitution after alpha-beta-depleted transplantation in children. General study results and limits: At around two months after transplant, the alpha-beta T cells were reportedly derived from several hundred expanded clones that came from non-depleted graft cells. T-cell counts and diversity at one year following transplant were attributed mainly to newly produced T cells. Surviving recipient T cells and thymic progenitors accounted for the high day-60 TCRbeta diversity observed in some patients.

Unique molecular identifiers featured in how the TCRbeta library was prepared. TCRdb called the PCR reads again in MiXCR, with one record for every CDR3 protein. The data show some 150,000 distinct CDR3 sequences, around 10% seen once. This clonotype has a handful of counts. Its antigen is currently unknown. V was cut by 5 bases and J by 7 bases, with 11 bases left in between. There are 12 residues in the CDR3. CDR1 is MNHEY and CDR2 is SVGEGT in the germline V gene. The sequenced sample was PBMCs, mostly from graft donor cells, obtained 180 days after TCRalphabeta/CD19-depleted stem cell transplant. This chain links TRBV6-2 or TRBV6-3 with TRBJ2-5; D might be TRBD1 (7 bases). The clonotype originates from a female patient aged 2-9 years who had a stem cell transplant for congenital amegakaryocytic thrombocytopenia, so the T cells may come from the graft donor. The CDR3 protein is CASSQGGRTQYF. The CDR3 bases are TGTGCCAGCAGTCAGGGGGGTCGGACCCAGTACTTC.